The clone carrying this T cell receptor beta chain has at least ten counts. No antigen is known for it. MiXCR, applied by TCRdb to the 5' RACE reads, yields one record per CDR3 protein. The sample carries approximately 92,000 distinct CDR3 sequences, around 9.4% recorded once. Germline loops: CDR1 LGHNA, CDR2 YNFKEQ. The CDR3 is 17 amino acids. Trimming took 2 bases from V and 5 from J; bases not matched to a gene: 7. The data stem from a study of CD8 T cells in ankylosing spondylitis. Study results and limitations: Clones linked to disease, bearing a CD8+ phenotype, were relatively rare in peripheral blood.

The TCR comes from a male donor with ankylosing spondylitis or in good health (not recorded which). The V gene is TRBV4-2, the J gene TRBJ2-2; 11 bases align to TRBD2. The sequencing input was blood, either unsorted or a sorted T cell fraction (not recorded which). The CDR3 nucleotides are TGTGCCAGCAGCCAAAAGAGTATAGCGGGGGGGACCGGGGAGCTGTTTTTT. Encoded protein: CASSQKSIAGGTGELFF.